Shown below are 22 T cell receptor beta chains from a single sample sequenced in a study of T cells in Graves' hyperthyroidism and ophthalmopathy. There were TCR beta CDR3 regions amplified from RNA transcripts. In the first-round RT-PCR of the TCR CDR3, the HTBI primer set was used. TCRdb ran MiXCR on the multiplex PCR reads and lists one entry per CDR3 protein. The sample holds about 610,000 distinct CDR3 sequences, 35% to 55% seen once. The sample comprised peripheral blood or thyroid tissue (not recorded which). All receptors come from a woman between 18 and 29 years old with Graves' hyperthyroidism.

This clonotype was observed many times. The chain combines TRBV5-1 with TRBJ1-5, with D perhaps TRBD1 (6 bases). Trimming left V 0 bases short and J 4 bases short, with 17 bases between. Germline CDR1 SGHRS, CDR2 YFSETQ. This CDR3 is built from 17 residues. CDR3 sequence reads: CASSLAPGQTTNQPQHF. Here the CDR3 DNA reads TGCGCCAGCAGCTTGGCCCCGGGACAAACTACAAATCAGCCCCAGCATTTT.

The J gene is TRBJ1-1, the V gene TRBV25-1; TRBD1 agrees at 10 bases. Germline-derived CDR1 and CDR2 are MGHDK and SYGVNS. The CDR3 has 13 amino acids. CDR3 DNA sequence: TGTGCAAGGACCGGGACAGGGGCCACTGAAGCTTTCTTT. It codes for CARTGTGATEAFF.

This clonotype was seen many times. The chain joins TRBV7-9 to TRBJ2-7; 7 nucleotides align to TRBD2. V dropped 4 bases and J dropped 1; count of bases not matched to a gene: 4. Germline-derived CDR1 and CDR2 are SEHNR and FQNEAQ (reference sequence). This CDR3 region has 14 residues. The CDR3 spells CASSWAGASYEQYF. DNA for the CDR3: TGTGCCAGCAGCTGGGCGGGAGCTTCCTACGAGCAGTACTTC.

This clonotype was found many times. The chain employs TRBV7-2 and TRBJ2-3; 7 nucleotides line up with TRBD2. The junction had 8 bases not matched to a gene; V was cut back by 5 bases and J by 6 bases. The germline V gene encodes CDR1 SGHTA and CDR2 FQGNSA. CDR3 length: 14 amino acids. The CDR3 nucleotides are TGTGCCAGCAGCACCCGGACTAGTGGGGATACGCAGTATTTT. Translating it yields CASSTRTSGDTQYF.

This clonotype was counted ten times or more. The chain has TRBV7-9 and TRBJ2-5; TRBD1 might be the D (5 bases). V was clipped by 5 bases and J by 4 bases, with 14 bases between them. Germline V gene lookup returns CDR1 SEHNR and CDR2 FQNEAQ (reference sequence). The CDR3 consists of 14 residues. The DNA for the CDR3 is TGTGCCAGCAGCCTTAGGGGTCGTGGAGAGACCCAGTACTTC. Protein product: CASSLRGRGETQYF.

On this clonotype: This may be a read error: a much more frequent sequence differs by one nucleotide. The chain carries TRBV7-2 and TRBJ2-2, with D unclear. Germline loops: CDR1 SGHTA, CDR2 FQGNSA. The CDR3 is made up of 14 amino acids. Between the trimmed V and J ends, which lost 3 bases and 6 bases, there was a span of 11 bases. As DNA, the CDR3 is TGTGCCAGCAGCTTCGAGGAGTTTTCCGGGGAGCTGTTTTTT. Translating it yields CASSFEEFSGELFF.

This clonotype came up a few times. This chain joins TRBV7-2 and TRBJ2-7, with TRBD2 identical over 11 bases. The CDR3 has 17 residues. Germline CDR1 reads SGHTA; CDR2 reads FQGNSA. The ends lost 5 bases at V and 3 bases at J; junction bases unmatched: 12. The CDR3 nucleotides read TGTGCCAGCAGCCCGGCCGTACTAGCGGGAGTCGACTACGAGCAGTACTTC. Translated: CASSPAVLAGVDYEQYF.

In this sample, this clonotype turned up many times. The CDR3 nucleotides read TGTGCCACCAGTGATTTTCAGAGACCCACCGGGACCCAGTACTTC. Translation gives CATSDFQRPTGTQYF. The rearrangement uses TRBV24-1 and TRBJ2-5; D gene uncertain. V was cut by 1 base and J by 7 bases, with 15 bases left in between. There are 15 residues in the CDR3. Per the germline V gene, CDR1 is KGHDR and CDR2 is SFDVKD.

This clonotype was counted at least ten times. The chain combines TRBV4-1 with TRBJ1-2; 7 bases align to TRBD1. The germline V gene has CDR1 MGHRA and CDR2 YSYEKL. Losses at the gene ends were 4 bases for V and 6 bases for J; bases not matched to a gene: 5. CDR3 length: 13 residues. The CDR3 DNA reads TGCGCCAGCAGCCCAATAGGGGGCCATGGCTACACCTTC. This gives the protein CASSPIGGHGYTF.

This clonotype was counted many times. The chain recombines TRBV7-9 with TRBJ1-2; weak D call: TRBD1 (6 bases). V was trimmed by 4 bases and J by 2 bases, leaving 17 bases between them. This CDR3 has 16 residues. Germline V gives CDR1 SEHNR, CDR2 FQNEAQ (reference sequence). The CDR3 reads CASSWSLQGTNYGYTF. As DNA, the CDR3 is TGTGCCAGCAGCTGGTCCCTACAGGGAACCAACTATGGCTACACCTTC. Complete variable domain (other parts from reference TRBV7-9 and TRBJ1-2): DTGVSQNPRHKITKRGQNVTFRCDPISEHNRLYWYRQTLGQGPEFLTYFQNEAQLEKSRLLSDRFSAERPKGSFSTLEIQRTEQGDSAMYLCASSWSLQGTNYGYTFGSGTRLTVV.

The chain carries TRBV11-2 and TRBJ1-5, with D unclear. Trimming removed 7 bases at V and 6 bases at J, with 22 bases between. CDR3 length equals 16 residues. Germline assignment: CDR1 SGHAT and CDR2 FQNNGV. The CDR3: CASTLSGSGVVQPQHF. The CDR3 coding sequence is TGTGCCAGCACCCTTAGCGGGAGCGGGGTGGTTCAGCCCCAGCATTTT.

As to this clonotype: It is likely a read error, because the conserved phenylalanine at the end of the CDR3 is missing. Because the CDR3's place on the DNA is in doubt, the DNA is left out and the CDR3 is given as listed by TCRdb. This chain joins TRBV4-1 and TRBJ1-6. The CDR3 contains 8 residues when both ends are counted. Germline CDR1 MGHRA, CDR2 YSYEKL. This CDR3 reads CASSQVPS.

The chain carries TRBV7-9 and TRBJ1-1; possible D gene TRBD1, 5 bases. Germline V gene data show CDR1 as SEHNR and CDR2 as FQNEAQ (reference sequence). The CDR3 covers 14 residues. Trimming took 3 bases from V and 2 from J, leaving 10 bases between them. Written as DNA, the CDR3 is TGTGCCAGCAGCTTCACAGGACTAAACACTGAAGCTTTCTTT. This translates into CASSFTGLNTEAFF. Using reference TRBV7-9 and TRBJ1-1 for the parts outside the CDR3, the full variable domain is DTGVSQNPRHKITKRGQNVTFRCDPISEHNRLYWYRQTLGQGPEFLTYFQNEAQLEKSRLLSDRFSAERPKGSFSTLEIQRTEQGDSAMYLCASSFTGLNTEAFFGQGTRLTVV.

The chain combines TRBV20-1 with TRBJ2-7; no reliable D call. Between the trimmed V and J ends, which lost 6 bases and 7 bases, there was a span of 25 bases. The V gene's germline CDR1 is DFQATT and CDR2 SNEGSKA (reference sequence). The CDR3 is made up of 15 amino acids. The chain's CDR3 is CSAAPGALSYNEQYF. CDR3 bases: TGCAGTGCCGCCCCCGGAGCGCTCTCCTACAATGAGCAGTACTTC.

V gene TRBV29-1 combines with J gene TRBJ2-2; TRBD1 aligns across 7 bases. Unmatched junction bases numbered 9, after V lost 7 bases and J lost 4 bases. CDR1 SQVTM and CDR2 ANQGSEA come from the germline V gene. CDR3 size: 14 residues. CDR3 bases: TGCAGCGCCCCAGGGCGACAGGGCACCGGGGAGCTGTTTTTT. The encoded protein is CSAPGRQGTGELFF.

The J gene is TRBJ2-1, the V gene TRBV7-3, with a tentative D call TRBD2 (5 bases). The germline gives CDR1 SGHTA, CDR2 FQGTGA. Between the trimmed V and J ends, which lost 5 bases and 6 bases, there was a span of 20 bases. This CDR3 spans 16 amino acids. The CDR3: CASSLNGGPAGNEQFF. The CDR3 region has the DNA TGTGCCAGCAGCCTAAATGGCGGGCCAGCAGGCAATGAGCAGTTCTTC.

V gene TRBV20-1 combines with J gene TRBJ2-7; 7 nucleotides line up with TRBD2. V was clipped by 6 bases and J by 2 bases; unmatched bases: 10. CDR1 is DFQATT and CDR2 is SNEGSKA in the germline V gene (reference sequence). The length of the CDR3 is 14 residues. CDR3 protein: CSAPPAGSPYEQYF. Here the CDR3 DNA reads TGCAGTGCCCCCCCAGCGGGAAGCCCCTACGAGCAGTACTTC.

This clonotype was observed many times. The CDR3 protein is CASSRRRESYEQYF. CDR3 DNA sequence: TGCGCCAGCAGCCGACGCAGGGAATCCTACGAGCAGTACTTC. The chain joins TRBV4-1 to TRBJ2-7; D may be TRBD1 (5 bases). The CDR3 contains 14 residues. Trimming removed 4 bases from V and 1 base from J, with 11 bases in between. Per the germline V gene, CDR1 is MGHRA and CDR2 is YSYEKL.

The rearrangement uses TRBV20-1 and TRBJ2-5; D is ambiguous. CDR3 size: 12 residues. Germline CDR1 DFQATT, CDR2 SNEGSKA (reference sequence). Trimming removed 5 bases at V and 2 bases at J, with 9 bases between. CDR3 DNA: TGCAGTGCTGAGGACCAGCAAGAGACCCAGTACTTC. Protein: CSAEDQQETQYF.

This clonotype was counted a single time. CDR3 nucleotides: TGTGCCAGCAGCTCCCGAATTATGGGGCTGAACACCGGGGAGCTGTTTTTT. Its protein product is CASSSRIMGLNTGELFF. J is TRBJ2-2 and V is TRBV5-4; D perhaps matches TRBD1 (5 bases). This CDR3 has 17 amino acids. The germline gives CDR1 SGHNT, CDR2 YYREEE (reference sequence). Trimming removed 3 bases from V and 1 base from J, with 16 bases in between. The full variable domain, with the rest looked up from reference TRBV5-4 and TRBJ2-2, is ETGVTQSPTHLIKTRGQQVTLRCSSQSGHNTVSWYQQALGQGPQFIFQYYREEENGRGNFPPRFSGLQFPNYSSELNVNALELDDSALYLCASSSRIMGLNTGELFFGEGSRLTVL.

As for this clonotype: Since a much larger clone is just one base distant, this may be a read error. The chain combines TRBV29-1 with TRBJ2-7; D is undetermined. The CDR3 runs to 12 residues. Trimming pared 7 bases from V and 7 bases from J, leaving 17 bases between. The V gene's germline CDR1 is SQVTM and CDR2 ANQGSEA. The CDR3 nucleotides are TGCAGCGCTCACGGGTTGTACAATGAGCAGTACTTC. Amino acids: CSAHGLYNEQYF.

The sample holds many counts of this clonotype. V is TRBV13 and J is TRBJ1-1; 7 bases agree with TRBD1. The germline V gene encodes CDR1 PRHDT and CDR2 FYEKMQ (reference sequence). V lost 0 bases to trimming and J lost 4 bases; unmatched junction nucleotides: 8. The CDR3 extends over 16 amino acids. The CDR3 coding sequence is TGTGCCAGCAGCTTAGGTACCCTGACAGGGTCCACTGAAGCTTTCTTT. This encodes CASSLGTLTGSTEAFF.